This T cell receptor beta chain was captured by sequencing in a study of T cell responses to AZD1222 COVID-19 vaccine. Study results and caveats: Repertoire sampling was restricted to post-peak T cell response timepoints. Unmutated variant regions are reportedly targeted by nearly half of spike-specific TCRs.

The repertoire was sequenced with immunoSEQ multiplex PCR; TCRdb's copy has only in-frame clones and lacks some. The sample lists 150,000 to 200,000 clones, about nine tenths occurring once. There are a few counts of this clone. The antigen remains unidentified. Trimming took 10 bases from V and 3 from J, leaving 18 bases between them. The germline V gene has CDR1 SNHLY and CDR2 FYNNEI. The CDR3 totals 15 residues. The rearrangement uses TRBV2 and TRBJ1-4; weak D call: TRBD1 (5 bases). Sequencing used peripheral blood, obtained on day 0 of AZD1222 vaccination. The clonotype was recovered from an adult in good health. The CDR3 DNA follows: TGTGCCACAAGCGGGGGGGGTCTGGCTAATGAAAAACTGTTTTTT. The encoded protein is CATSGGGLANEKLFF.